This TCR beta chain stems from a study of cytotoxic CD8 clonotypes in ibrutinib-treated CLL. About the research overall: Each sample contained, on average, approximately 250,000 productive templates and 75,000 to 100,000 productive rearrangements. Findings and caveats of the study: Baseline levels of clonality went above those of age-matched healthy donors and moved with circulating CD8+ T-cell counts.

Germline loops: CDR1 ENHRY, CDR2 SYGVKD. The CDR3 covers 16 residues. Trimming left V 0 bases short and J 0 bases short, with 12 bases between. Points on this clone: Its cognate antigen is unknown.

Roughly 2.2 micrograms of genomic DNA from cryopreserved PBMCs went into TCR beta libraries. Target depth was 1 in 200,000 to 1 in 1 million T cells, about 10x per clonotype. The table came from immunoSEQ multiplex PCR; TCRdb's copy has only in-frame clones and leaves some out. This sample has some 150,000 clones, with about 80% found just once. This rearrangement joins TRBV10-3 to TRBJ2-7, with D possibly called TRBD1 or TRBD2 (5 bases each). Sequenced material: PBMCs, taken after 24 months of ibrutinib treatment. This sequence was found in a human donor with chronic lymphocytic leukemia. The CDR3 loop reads CAISESGVGSSYEQYF. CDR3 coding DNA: TGTGCCATCAGTGAGTCAGGGGTAGGGAGCTCCTACGAGCAGTACTTC.